The 17 T cell receptor beta chains given below trace back to one sample, sequenced in a study of T cells in women clearing cervical HPV infection. Repertoires were generated with immunoSEQ multiplex PCR, while TCRdb's copy carries only in-frame clones and drops some. Recorded for this sample: about 23,000 clones. Sequences were obtained from blood buffy coat. The receptors were gathered from a woman between 18 and 70 years old with a cervical HPV16 infection that either progressed to CIN3+ or cleared (not recorded which).

With respect to this clone: The DNA ends 3 residues before the CDR3 does, and the rest of the CDR3 is filled in from the germline J gene. The chain employs TRBV7-6 and TRBJ1-1, with 7 positions matching TRBD1. Germline CDR1 and CDR2: SGHVS and FNYEAQ. The CDR3 totals 18 residues. V lost 5 bases and J lost 1; bases outside the gene matches: 16. The CDR3 bases that were read are TGTGCCAGCAGCCCCCAGGGGGGGGGACTAGCGAGGAACACTGAA. It specifies CASSPQGGGLARNTE. The whole CDR3 protein is CASSPQGGGLARNTEAFF.

Worth noting for this clone: From the germline J gene comes the end of the CDR3, since the read stops 3 residues before it. The chain joins TRBV11-2 to TRBJ1-4; 7 bases map to TRBD1. Germline trimming cut 1 base from V and 5 bases from J; bases unmatched to any gene: 4. Germline loops: CDR1 SGHAT, CDR2 FQNNGV. There are 15 residues in the CDR3. This CDR3 is CASSLVRDSNEKLFF. The part of the CDR3 DNA that was read is TGTGCCAGCAGCTTAGTCCGGGACAGCAATGAAAAA. Full variable domain (outside the CDR3, taken from reference TRBV11-2 and TRBJ1-4): EAGVAQSPRYKIIEKRQSVAFWCNPISGHATLYWYQQILGQGPKLLIQFQNNGVVDDSQLPKDRFSAERLKGVDSTLKIQPAKLEDSAVYLCASSLVRDSNEKLFFGSGTQLSVL.

As for this clone: Read sequence stops 3 residues before the CDR3 end, and the germline J gene provides the missing end. The chain has TRBV7-3 and TRBJ2-1, with 7 bases lining up with TRBD2. Germline assignment: CDR1 SGHTA and CDR2 FQGTGA. The CDR3 extends over 12 amino acids. V shed 4 bases and J 9 bases; nucleotides not matched to a gene: 3. CDR3 bases read: TGTGCCAGCAGCTCGACTAGCAGTGAG. It translates to CASSSTSSE. The full CDR3 is CASSSTSSEQFF.

On this clone: The read falls 3 residues short of the CDR3 end, and the missing part is taken from the germline J gene. The rearrangement joins TRBV7-9 to TRBJ2-7, with D maybe TRBD1 (5 bases). The CDR3 runs to 14 residues. Germline V lookup: CDR1 SEHNR, CDR2 FQNEAQ (reference sequence). Deletions cut 5 bases from V and 2 bases from J, with 13 bases between. The CDR3 loop reads CASSPVRQTYEQYF. The CDR3 bases that were read are TGTGCCAGCAGCCCCGTGAGACAGACCTACGAG.

Comment on this clone: Read coverage stops 3 residues before the CDR3 terminus; the germline J gene supplies the remainder. The chain combines TRBV5-1 with TRBJ2-2, with TRBD2 matching 13 bases. J was trimmed by 5 bases and V by 2 bases; bases with no gene match: 3. This CDR3 region has 16 residues. Per germline, CDR1 SGHRS and CDR2 YFSETQ. Incomplete CDR3 DNA: TGCGCCAGCAGCTTTGTACTAGCGGGAGGGACCGGGGAG. Amino acid sequence: CASSFVLAGGTGE. The full CDR3 protein is CASSFVLAGGTGELFF.

By frequency, this clone is medium-sized. The read comes to an end 3 residues before the CDR3 does, leaving the germline J gene to fill in the end. J is TRBJ2-2 and V is TRBV7-9; 7 positions agree with TRBD1. Trimming removed 8 bases from V and 0 bases from J; junction bases left unmatched: 6. This CDR3 contains 15 residues. CDR1 is SEHNR, CDR2 FQNEAQ, per germline (reference sequence). This CDR3 reads CASRPGTANTGELFF. Incomplete CDR3 DNA: TGTGCCAGCCGCCCCGGGACAGCGAACACCGGGGAG.

A remark on this clone: The read terminates 3 residues before the CDR3 end, so the remaining end is supplied by the germline J gene. The gene calls are TRBV18 and TRBJ1-3; D not certain. Trimming shortened V by 0 bases and J by 0 bases, and 6 bases separated the two germline ends. CDR1 and CDR2 from the germline V gene are KGHSH and LQKENI. This CDR3 is built from 15 residues. Partial CDR3 DNA: TGTGCCAGCTCACCACCAGCAGGCTCTGGAAACACC. Amino acids: CASSPPAGSGNT. The CDR3 in its entirety is CASSPPAGSGNTIYF.

To note about this clone: The read comes to an end 3 residues before the CDR3 does, leaving the germline J gene to fill in the end. The J gene is TRBJ1-1, the V gene TRBV13; 8 nucleotides align to TRBD1. The CDR3 is 14 amino acids. Germline values: CDR1 PRHDT, CDR2 FYEKMQ (reference sequence). The CDR3 loop reads CASSSHNRGEEAFF. The CDR3 bases that were read are TGTGCCAGCAGCTCCCACAACAGGGGGGAGGAA.

To note about this clone: The read is 3 residues too short to cover the CDR3 end, so that end is filled in from the germline J gene. The chain carries TRBV11-1 and TRBJ2-7; TRBD1 matches at 9 bases. The germline V gene has CDR1 SGHAT and CDR2 FQDESV (reference sequence). The CDR3 covers 15 residues. Trimming at V came to 5 bases and at J to 4 bases, leaving 9 bases not matched to a gene. The CDR3 here is CASSQPGQGLYEQYF. CDR3 bases read: TGTGCCAGCAGCCAACCGGGACAGGGATTATACGAG.

A note on this clone: Read coverage stops 3 residues before the CDR3 terminus; the germline J gene supplies the remainder. V and J are TRBV3-1 (or the pseudogene TRBV3-2) and TRBJ2-3, with a weak D call TRBD1 (6 bases). The germline V gene encodes CDR1 LGHDT and CDR2 YNNKEL (reference sequence). The CDR3 runs 13 residues. V shed 4 bases and J shed 4 bases, with 9 bases lying between them. CDR3 loop: CASSLKGADTQYF. The covered CDR3 bases are TGTGCCAGCAGCCTCAAGGGGGCAGATACG.

Of note for this clone: Sequencing ends 3 residues short of the CDR3 end; the germline J gene provides the rest. V gene TRBV12-5 combines with J gene TRBJ1-2, with D maybe TRBD1 (5 bases). Trimming took off 2 bases at V and 2 bases at J, with 9 bases between the two ends. This CDR3 has 14 amino acids. Germline CDR1 LGHNT, CDR2 FRNRAP. The CDR3 here is CASGLFGGNYGYTF. CDR3 bases read: TGTGCTAGTGGTTTGTTCGGGGGAAACTATGGC.

Comments on this clone: Coverage ceases 3 residues before the CDR3 finishes, and the germline J gene fills in the end. V and J are TRBV7-8 and TRBJ1-2, with no clear D. The CDR3 consists of 16 residues. The germline V gene has CDR1 SGHVS and CDR2 FQNEAQ. V dropped 7 bases and J dropped 1 base, with 19 bases sitting between them. CDR3 DNA, as far as it was read: TGTGCCAGCACGAACAGCCTTACCCTTTATAACTATGGC. This gives the protein CASTNSLTLYNYG. The entire CDR3 reads CASTNSLTLYNYGYTF.

A remark on this clone: The read comes to an end 3 residues before the CDR3 does, leaving the germline J gene to fill in the end. This chain uses TRBV5-6 with TRBJ1-4; no definite D call. The CDR3 has 15 residues. Per the germline V gene, CDR1 is SGHDT and CDR2 is YYEEEE. The CDR3 is CASSGGLYYNSPLFF. Incomplete CDR3 DNA: TGTGCCAGCAGCGGCGGTCTGTACTATAATTCACCA. Full variable domain (missing parts from reference TRBV5-6 and TRBJ1-4): DAGVTQSPTHLIKTRGQQVTLRCSPKSGHDTVSWYQQALGQGPQFIFQYYEEEERQRGNFPDRFSGHQFPNYSSELNVNALLLGDSALYLCASSGGLYYNSPLFFGSGTQLSVL.

A remark on this clone: The read terminates 3 residues before the CDR3 end, so the remaining end is supplied by the germline J gene. The V gene is TRBV20-1, the J gene TRBJ2-1; the match to TRBD2 covers 8 bases. CDR1 and CDR2 from the germline V gene are DFQATT and SNEGSKA (reference sequence). J gave up 8 bases and V 1 base, and 1 base lay outside the gene matches. CDR3 length: 12 amino acids. The CDR3 DNA, read in part, is TGCAGTGCTAGAGGAGCGGGGGATGAG. Its translation: CSARGAGDE. The CDR3 as a whole reads CSARGAGDEQFF.

Of note for this clone: The read ends 3 residues shy of where the CDR3 ends; the end is completed using the germline J gene. This rearrangement joins TRBV18 to TRBJ2-3; TRBD1 agrees at 9 bases. J gave up 5 bases and V 2 bases, and 5 bases lay outside the gene matches. CDR3 length: 15 residues. Germline CDR1 reads KGHSH; CDR2 reads LQKENI. Incomplete CDR3 DNA: TGTGCCAGCTCACCAGGGACAGGGCGGTTAGATACG. Protein: CASSPGTGRLDT. The entire CDR3 is CASSPGTGRLDTQYF.

Worth noting for this clone: The read gets to within 3 residues of the CDR3 end, and the germline J gene fills in the rest. The chain recombines TRBV27 with TRBJ2-7, with TRBD1 identical over 7 bases. Losses at the gene ends were 3 bases for V and 3 bases for J; bases not matched to a gene: 5. CDR3 length: 14 amino acids. Germline loops: CDR1 MNHEY, CDR2 SMNVEV (reference sequence). The sequenced part of the CDR3 DNA is TGTGCCAGCAGTTTGAACAGGGGTATCTACGAG. Protein sequence: CASSLNRGIYE. The whole CDR3 protein is CASSLNRGIYEQYF.

Concerning this clone itself: The read falls 3 residues short of the CDR3 end, and the missing part is taken from the germline J gene. The chain is built from TRBV20-1 and TRBJ1-2; 9 nucleotides match TRBD1. Germline V gene lookup returns CDR1 DFQATT and CDR2 SNEGSKA (reference sequence). This CDR3 spans 13 amino acids. This chain's CDR3 is CSAPGQGSRGYTF. The CDR3 DNA, read in part, is TGCAGTGCTCCGGGACAGGGTAGTCGGGGC.